These 31 T cell receptor beta chains share one sample of origin, sequenced in a study of shared clonotypes between healthy human individuals. Clones were sequenced by immunoSEQ multiplex PCR, and TCRdb holds only the in-frame ones, with some missing. The table lists 640,000 or so clones, 60% to 80% of them singletons. Input material: memory CD4+ T cells sorted from blood. Subset in this sample: CD45RA-negative fraction. The receptors originated from a woman in her twenties or thirties in good health.

The chain is built from TRBV5-6 and TRBJ1-1; D is ambiguous. The germline gives CDR1 SGHDT, CDR2 YYEEEE. The V gene lost 0 bases and the J gene lost 1 base, with 7 bases spanning the gap. The CDR3 contains 14 residues. Here the CDR3 reads CASSLAGPNTEAFF. In nucleotides, the CDR3 is TGTGCCAGCAGCTTGGCCGGACCGAACACTGAAGCTTTCTTT.

V is TRBV2 and J is TRBJ2-1; TRBD2 aligns across 7 bases. This CDR3 has 15 residues. J lost 1 base, V lost 6 bases, and 6 bases had no gene match. Germline-derived CDR1 and CDR2 are SNHLY and FYNNEI. This CDR3 is CASSGAGVSYNEQFF. CDR3 DNA sequence: TGTGCCAGCAGCGGGGCGGGAGTTTCCTACAATGAGCAGTTCTTC.

The rearrangement links TRBV5-5 to TRBJ1-4; 9 bases are a match to TRBD1. The germline CDR1 and CDR2 sequences are SGHKS and YYEKEE (reference sequence). The junction had 6 bases not matched to a gene; V was cut back by 2 bases and J by 7 bases. There are 15 residues in the CDR3. The CDR3 reads CASSLGDRETEKLFF. The CDR3 region has the DNA TGTGCCAGCAGCTTAGGGGACAGGGAGACTGAAAAACTGTTTTTT.

This clone was observed a single time. V gene TRBV18 combines with J gene TRBJ2-7, with 7 bases fitting TRBD1. The CDR3 length is 14 residues. Per germline, CDR1 KGHSH and CDR2 LQKENI. Trimming took 6 bases from V and 3 from J; bases not matched to a gene: 8. CDR3 in DNA: TGTGCCAGCTCGTCGACAGGGTCGAGCTACGAGCAGTACTTC. Translated, it gives CASSSTGSSYEQYF.

This clone turned up a few times. V usage is TRBV29-1 and J usage is TRBJ2-4; D possibly corresponds to TRBD1 (8 bases). Between the trimmed V and J ends, which lost 6 bases and 8 bases, there was a span of 20 bases. The CDR3 covers 14 residues. CDR1 SQVTM and CDR2 ANQGSEA come from the germline V gene. The CDR3 DNA follows: TGCAGCGTCTCTCGACAGGGGAGGGGGGACATTCAGTACTTC. Its translation is CSVSRQGRGDIQYF.

This chain uses TRBV2 with TRBJ2-7, with D hard to call. This CDR3 contains 13 residues. V lost 5 bases to trimming and J lost 1 base, with 9 bases between them. Germline V gene sequence: CDR1 SNHLY, CDR2 FYNNEI. CDR3 amino acids: CASSFGVSYEQYF. CDR3 sequence (DNA): TGTGCCAGCAGTTTTGGGGTATCCTACGAGCAGTACTTC.

The CDR3 bases are TGCGCCAGCAGCCAAGAAGGTCTGTCTAGCGGGAGGTCCTACCAAGAGACCCAGTACTTC. Its translation: CASSQEGLSSGRSYQETQYF. The chain links TRBV4-1 to TRBJ2-5; TRBD2 agrees at 11 bases. The V and J ends lost 0 bases and 0 bases, in that order; junction bases with no gene match: 12. The CDR3 length is 20 residues. Germline-derived CDR1 and CDR2 are MGHRA and YSYEKL.

The V and J genes are TRBV5-1 and TRBJ2-3, with D perhaps given as TRBD1 or TRBD2 (5 bases each). V lost 4 bases, J lost 4 bases, and 19 bases lay in between. The CDR3 extends over 16 amino acids. Germline V gene sequence: CDR1 SGHRS, CDR2 YFSETQ. CDR3 in amino acids: CASSPRRGVGADTQYF. Written as DNA, the CDR3 is TGCGCCAGCAGCCCTCGGCGAGGGGTCGGTGCAGATACGCAGTATTTT.

The V call is TRBV28, the J call TRBJ1-2; TRBD1 matches at 7 bases. From germline, CDR1 is MDHEN and CDR2 SYDVKM. The trim removed 7 bases at V and 5 bases at J, leaving 7 bases unmatched. The CDR3 is made up of 13 amino acids. The CDR3 here is CASMQGVGYGYTF. CDR3 bases: TGTGCCAGCATGCAGGGGGTGGGGTATGGCTACACCTTC.

The rearrangement links TRBV28 to TRBJ2-3, with D possibly matching TRBD1 (5 bases). V shed 5 bases and J shed 7 bases, with 7 bases lying between them. From germline, CDR1 is MDHEN and CDR2 SYDVKM. The CDR3 is 11 amino acids. This CDR3 reads CASSRGNTQYF. CDR3 coding DNA: TGTGCCAGCAGTAGGGGTAATACGCAGTATTTT.

The J gene is TRBJ2-5, the V gene TRBV28; D remains ambiguous. Trimming stripped 1 base from V and 2 bases from J, with 11 bases between. CDR3 length equals 15 residues. CDR1 is MDHEN and CDR2 is SYDVKM in the germline V gene. CDR3 coding DNA: TGTGCCAGCAGTTTATATCCAGGCTTACAAGAGACCCAGTACTTC. Its translation: CASSLYPGLQETQYF.

In regard to this clone: The sample contains more than one DNA sequence encoding this CDR3. The chain employs TRBV5-1 and TRBJ1-3; maybe TRBD1 (5 bases). Trimming removed 4 bases at V and 4 bases at J, with 12 bases between. This CDR3 contains 14 residues. Germline CDR1 reads SGHRS; CDR2 reads YFSETQ. CDR3 region: CASSPGTTGNTIYF. In DNA form, the CDR3 reads TGCGCCAGCAGCCCGGGGACGACGGGAAACACCATATATTTT.

The genes are TRBV19 and TRBJ2-1; D unclear. There are 13 residues in the CDR3. Germline V CDR1 and CDR2: LNHDA, SQIVND (reference sequence). V lost 2 bases and J 8 bases, leaving 10 bases between the germline ends. CDR3 residues: CASSIPPKDEQFF. In DNA, the CDR3 is TGTGCCAGTAGTATACCTCCCAAGGATGAGCAGTTCTTC.

This clone has a handful of counts. The V and J genes are TRBV11-3 and TRBJ2-3, with D possibly called TRBD1 or TRBD2 (6 bases each). In germline, CDR1 is SGHNT, CDR2 YENEEA. The V end was cut by 5 bases, the J end by 4 bases, with 16 bases between. This CDR3 has 15 residues. The CDR3 coding sequence is TGTGCCAGCAGCCCAACCATGGGGGGCGCAGATACGCAGTATTTT. Translation: CASSPTMGGADTQYF.

The rearrangement uses TRBV2 and TRBJ1-1; D not certain. The CDR3 runs 15 residues. Trimming removed 3 bases from V and 2 bases from J, with 13 bases in between. CDR1 is SNHLY, CDR2 FYNNEI, per germline. CDR3 residues: CASSDLGAVNTEAFF. The CDR3 nucleotides are TGTGCCAGCAGTGATCTGGGAGCGGTAAACACTGAAGCTTTCTTT.

This clone was seen once. This rearrangement joins TRBV29-1 to TRBJ2-3, with D uncertain. Trimming left V 0 bases short and J 0 bases short, with 10 bases between. CDR1 is SQVTM, CDR2 ANQGSEA, per germline. The CDR3 has 15 amino acids. The CDR3 DNA follows: TGCAGCGTTGAAGAACCACCCGGGAGCACAGATACGCAGTATTTT. It specifies CSVEEPPGSTDTQYF.

The J gene is TRBJ1-4, the V gene TRBV14, with a weak D call TRBD1 (6 bases). This CDR3 has 15 amino acids. From germline, CDR1 is SGHDN and CDR2 FVKESK. V was shortened by 3 bases and J by 3 bases, with 11 bases between the two germline ends. The CDR3 sequence is CASSHLGGPNEKLFF. The CDR3 DNA is TGTGCCAGCAGCCACCTTGGGGGGCCTAATGAAAAACTGTTTTTT.

The chain carries TRBV7-9 and TRBJ2-1, with 9 bases aligning to TRBD2. The CDR3 is 15 amino acids. V gave up 3 bases and J gave up 4 bases; unmatched junction bases: 4. CDR1 and CDR2 (germline): SEHNR, FQNEAQ (reference sequence). CDR3 loop: CASSLRTSAYNEQFF. For the CDR3, the DNA is TGTGCCAGCAGCTTGAGGACTAGCGCGTACAATGAGCAGTTCTTC.

This clone was detected only a few times. The genes are TRBV5-4 and TRBJ2-1, with D unclear. CDR3 length: 11 amino acids. V shed 2 bases and J shed 10 bases, with 7 bases lying between them. Germline lookup yields CDR1 SGHNT and CDR2 YYREEE (reference sequence). CDR3 DNA: TGTGCCAGCAGCTTCAATCGGGAGCAGTTCTTC. This translates into CASSFNREQFF.

This chain links TRBV5-6 with TRBJ1-1; D may be TRBD1 (6 bases). Germline loops: CDR1 SGHDT, CDR2 YYEEEE. V lost 4 bases, J lost 1 base, and 11 bases lay in between. This CDR3 is built from 14 residues. The CDR3 DNA sequence: TGTGCCAGCAGCCGCGGGACACCGAACACTGAAGCTTTCTTT. It translates to CASSRGTPNTEAFF.

This chain joins TRBV18 and TRBJ1-2; 8 bases line up with TRBD1. Trimming cost V 5 bases and J 6 bases; bases outside gene matches: 5. The CDR3 consists of 13 residues. CDR1 and CDR2 from the germline V gene are KGHSH and LQKENI. CDR3 sequence: CASSTTGEDGYTF. As DNA, the CDR3 is TGTGCCAGCTCAACGACAGGGGAGGATGGCTACACCTTC. Combining the CDR3 with reference TRBV18 and TRBJ1-2 gives the whole variable domain NAGVMQNPRHLVRRRGQEARLRCSPMKGHSHVYWYRQLPEEGLKFMVYLQKENIIDESGMPKERFSAEFPKEGPSILRIQQVVRGDSAAYFCASSTTGEDGYTFGSGTRLTVV.

This clone was recorded a few times. This same CDR3 is encoded by further DNA sequences in the sample. The gene calls are TRBV5-1 and TRBJ1-5; TRBD1 might be the D (6 bases). CDR1 is SGHRS, CDR2 YFSETQ, per germline. CDR3 length: 14 amino acids. Trimming removed 2 bases from V and 7 bases from J, with 13 bases in between. CDR3 in DNA: TGCGCCAGCAGCTTAGAAGGGGGTTCGCAGCCCCAGCATTTT. This sequence encodes CASSLEGGSQPQHF.

The CDR3 loop is CASSSAQGRRFTEAFF. CDR3 coding DNA: TGTGCCAGCAGTTCAGCACAGGGTCGGAGGTTCACTGAAGCTTTCTTT. The chain carries TRBV27 and TRBJ1-1, with D perhaps matching TRBD1 (6 bases). Trimming took off 4 bases at V and 4 bases at J, with 19 bases between the two ends. This CDR3 region has 16 residues. CDR1 and CDR2 (germline): MNHEY, SMNVEV (reference sequence).

The gene calls are TRBV28 and TRBJ1-5; unclear D gene. The CDR3 is 13 amino acids. CDR1 is MDHEN, CDR2 SYDVKM, per germline. Trimming cost V 5 bases and J 8 bases, with 13 bases left between them. CDR3 loop: CASSSQDFKPQHF. The DNA for the CDR3 is TGTGCCAGCAGTAGCCAGGACTTTAAGCCCCAGCATTTT.

To note about this clone: Only one base separates this from a far larger clonotype, so it likely reflects a read error. Other DNA variants within this sample encode the same CDR3. The rearrangement links TRBV27 to TRBJ2-7; D may match TRBD1 or TRBD2 (5 bases each). V lost 3 bases and J 2 bases, leaving 11 bases between the germline ends. Germline lookup yields CDR1 MNHEY and CDR2 SMNVEV (reference sequence). The length of the CDR3 is 14 residues. CDR3 residues: CASSFSQGPYEQYF. The CDR3 nucleotides read TGTGCCAGCAGTTTTAGCCAGGGACCCTACGAGCAGTACTTC.

This rearrangement joins TRBV28 to TRBJ1-5; D call uncertain. Germline CDR1 and CDR2: MDHEN and SYDVKM. Trimming pared 11 bases from V and 3 bases from J, leaving 11 bases between. The CDR3 consists of 12 residues. In nucleotides, the CDR3 is TGTGCCCATGCGGTGTACAATCAGCCCCAGCATTTT. Translating gives CAHAVYNQPQHF.

This sequence joins TRBV20-1 and TRBJ2-7, with D hard to call. The CDR3 sequence is 10 residues long. The germline gives CDR1 DFQATT, CDR2 SNEGSKA (reference sequence). Trimming removed 2 bases from V and 5 bases from J, with 4 bases in between. CDR3 bases: TGCAGTGCTAGACGGGACGAGCAGTACTTC. Protein product: CSARRDEQYF.

In regard to this clone: The same CDR3 can be traced to other DNA sequences in this sample. This chain joins TRBV2 and TRBJ2-6, with D hard to call. Germline V CDR1 and CDR2: SNHLY, FYNNEI. The V end lost 4 bases, the J end lost 0 bases, and 4 bases lay between the germline ends. The CDR3 extends over 14 amino acids. CDR3 residues: CASSGRSGANVLTF. The CDR3 region has the DNA TGTGCCAGCAGTGGACGCTCTGGGGCCAACGTCCTGACTTTC.

This sequence joins TRBV7-2 and TRBJ2-5, with 7 bases that match TRBD2. Trimming at V came to 1 base and at J to 7 bases, leaving 9 bases not matched to a gene. Per the germline V gene, CDR1 is SGHTA and CDR2 is FQGNSA. This CDR3 region has 15 residues. CDR3 loop: CASSLGGTTVVTQYF. CDR3 sequence (DNA): TGTGCCAGCAGCTTAGGTGGGACTACCGTCGTGACCCAGTACTTC.

V and J are TRBV19 and TRBJ2-7, with TRBD1 matching over 7 bases. Germline V gene lookup returns CDR1 LNHDA and CDR2 SQIVND (reference sequence). J was trimmed by 2 bases and V by 5 bases; bases with no gene match: 9. The CDR3 runs 15 residues. The DNA of the CDR3 is TGTGCCAGTAGTCAGACAGGACAGGATGCCTACGAGCAGTACTTC. Amino acids: CASSQTGQDAYEQYF.

CDR3 in DNA: TGTGCCAGCAGCCTCCTCACCTCCAGGGTACGAGCCCTCTCCTACGAGCAGTACTTC. Protein: CASSLLTSRVRALSYEQYF. The genes are TRBV5-6 and TRBJ2-7; a weak D match, TRBD1 (5 bases). From germline, CDR1 is SGHDT and CDR2 YYEEEE. The CDR3 has 19 residues. V was shortened by 4 bases and J by 0 bases, with 26 bases between the two germline ends.